This T cell receptor (beta chain) is drawn from a study of shared clonotypes between healthy human individuals. Donors were healthy HIV-negative adults without recently reported acute infections or vaccinations. This clone appeared a single time. In the study's own analysis: ImmunoSEQ sequences covered only the junction and lacked quality scores; filtering therefore differed. Profiled with immunoSEQ multiplex PCR; TCRdb holds only in-frame clones, not every one. That table furnishes V, J and clone size, whereas the DNA furnished D and trimming. The data contain about 510,000 clones, about four fifths of them singletons. V was shortened by 3 bases and J by 4 bases, with 15 bases between the two germline ends. Germline lookup yields CDR1 KGHSH and CDR2 LQKENI. The CDR3 sequence is 15 residues long.

The sample taken for sequencing was PBMCs. The gene calls are TRBV18 and TRBJ2-5; perhaps TRBD2 as D (6 bases). The sequence came from a woman aged 35 to 49 in good health. Some clones in this sample may be carry-over from other donors' samples. For the CDR3, the DNA is TGTGCCAGCTCACCGCTCGGGGGTAATAGAGAGACCCAGTACTTC. Protein: CASSPLGGNRETQYF.